This paragraph reports one T cell receptor (beta chain). Its matching antigen is unknown. These data come from a study of T-cell reconstitution after alpha-beta-depleted transplantation in children. Whole-study results and caveats: Day-60 TCRbeta diversity that was high in some patients was derived from surviving recipient T cells and thymic progenitors. Several hundred expanded graft clones reportedly were the source of alpha-beta T cells about two months after transplant. Fresh T-cell production supplied most of the T-cell counts and diversity seen one year after transplant.

Unique molecular identifiers were incorporated when the TCRbeta library was constructed. TCRdb used MiXCR to reprocess the PCR reads, holding one entry per CDR3 protein. The repertoire includes fewer than 1 million distinct CDR3 sequences, approximately 15% of them detected once, and 5% sits in the top ten. The V gene's germline CDR1 is MGHRA and CDR2 YSYEKL. Losses at the gene ends were 5 bases for V and 4 bases for J; bases not matched to a gene: 7. The CDR3 runs 15 residues. This sequence originates from a male patient under 18 who had a stem cell transplant for acute lymphoblastic leukemia, so the T cells may come from the graft donor. This sample comprised PBMCs, mostly from graft donor cells, obtained 360 days after TCRalphabeta/CD19-depleted stem cell transplant. The chain uses TRBV4-1 and TRBJ2-2, with TRBD1 matching 7 bases. The CDR3 loop reads CASSYETGFTGELFF. CDR3 nucleotides: TGCGCCAGCAGCTACGAGACAGGGTTCACCGGGGAGCTGTTTTTT.